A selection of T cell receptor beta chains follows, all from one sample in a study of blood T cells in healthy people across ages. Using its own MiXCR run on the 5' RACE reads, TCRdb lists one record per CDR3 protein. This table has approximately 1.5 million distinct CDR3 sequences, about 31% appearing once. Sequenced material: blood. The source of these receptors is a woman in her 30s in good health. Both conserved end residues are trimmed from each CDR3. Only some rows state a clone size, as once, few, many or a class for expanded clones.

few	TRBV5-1	ASSPGLAGGPYDEQF
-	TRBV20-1	SAKRLAGGGETQY
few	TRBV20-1	SARDYNYGYT
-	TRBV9	ASSGRLAGGDTTDTQY
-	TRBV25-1	ASGESGLGSFREQF
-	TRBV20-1	SASAGGQDNNERF
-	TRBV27	ASSPLGRTRDPIY
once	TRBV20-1	SARTDRVNSPLH
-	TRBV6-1	ASSEGSDNLDEQY
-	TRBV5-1	ASSFSDLDTEA
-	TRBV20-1	SASGQRGTQETQY
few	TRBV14	ASSQDGSPGPYEQY
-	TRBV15	ATSAGPSTDTQY
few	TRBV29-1	SVEGLADYNEQF
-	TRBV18	ASLQGPNTGELF
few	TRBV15	ATSRALLSTGTGASQY
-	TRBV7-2	ASSSVGAYNEQY
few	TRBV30	AWSATSTASPLH
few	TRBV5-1	ASSLAGGQGNQPQH
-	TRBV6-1	ASSSLVLRENSNTEAF
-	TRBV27	ASSLYGTLSYNEQF
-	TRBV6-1	ASSEKQGNVMKDTQY
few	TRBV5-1	ASSSDSVHPDTQY
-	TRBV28	ASSVIGVTGDIGDGYT
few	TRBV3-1	ASSQGRGGYT
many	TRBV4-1	ASSQERQPSYNEQF
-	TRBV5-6	ASSPSAKSSYEQY
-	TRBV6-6	ASSRMQGGFGNYGYT
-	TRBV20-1	SARGLAGLTYEQY
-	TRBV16	ASSRTAGTGVST
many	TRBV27	ASSLRGPNYGYT
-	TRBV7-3	ASSSAVGDTQY
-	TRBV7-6	ASSSPTSSYEQY
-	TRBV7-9	ASSFLGTGSTSGRRKTQY
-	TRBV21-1	ATSQRGASNTGELF
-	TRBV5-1	ASSQQGWSEKLF
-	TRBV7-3	ASSLKDGSSGRAADTQY
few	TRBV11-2	ASSFTGYYNEQF
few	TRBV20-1	SASVGGSGLAPLQY
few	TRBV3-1	ASSQMGAGTDTQY
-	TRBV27	ASSFKVTGELF
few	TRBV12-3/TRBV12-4	ASSRHLYQPQH
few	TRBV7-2	ASSLAGGAQY
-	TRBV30	AWSVYGFGQETQY
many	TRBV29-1	SVWSEETQY
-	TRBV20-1	SPFSYEQY
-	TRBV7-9	ASSSTRQGIPYEQY
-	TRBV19	ASHWGGSSQPQH
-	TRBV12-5	ASGLGQGASYEQY
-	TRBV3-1	ASSQRTRTGGNEQF
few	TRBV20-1	SASEGAAYGYT
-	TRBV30	AWSEGTGDGYT
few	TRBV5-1	ASSSGQGGNSPLH
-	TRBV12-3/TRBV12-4	ASSLRGPRTDVEY
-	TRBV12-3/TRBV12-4	ASSRLAANTDTQY